This TCR beta chain stems from a study of OX40 agonist ivuxolimab in advanced cancers. For the study at large: The patients' treatment was ivuxolimab, an agonistic anti-OX40 (CD134) antibody. From 23 to 79 years was the age range, with a mean of roughly 64 years, and about 83% were male. Regarding the study as a whole: Among some nonresponders, normalized T-cell clonal expansion was also low.

Germline V gives CDR1 SGHNT, CDR2 YYREEE (reference sequence). The CDR3 is 16 amino acids. The V and J ends lost 3 bases and 1 base respectively, with 13 bases between them. As regards this clone: Its target is unknown.

Assay used: immunoSEQ multiplex PCR; TCRdb lists only in-frame clones, some missing. Counted here are some 70,000 clones, around nine tenths occurring once; the ten biggest clones make up about 1.3%. The clonotype was recovered from an adult with an advanced solid tumor such as melanoma, head and neck, liver or kidney cancer. The rearrangement joins TRBV5-4 to TRBJ2-2; maybe TRBD2 (6 bases). The sequencing used CD4+ or CD8+ T cells sorted from blood, collected in a trial of the OX40 agonist ivuxolimab. The CDR3 sequence is CASSSGGTRNTGELFF. In DNA form, the CDR3 reads TGTGCCAGCAGCTCAGGAGGGACGAGGAACACCGGGGAGCTGTTTTTT.